This paragraph covers one T cell receptor (beta chain) sequence. The specificity of this receptor is unknown. No much larger clonotype is one base removed from it; base qualities were not supplied. This sample is part of a study of CD8+CD57+ T cells in acquired aplastic anemia (dated by TCRdb to the late 2010s). A note on the overall study: Extracted DNA from sorted CD4+ and CD8+ cells averaged 3.2 ug, ranging from about 0.18 to 27.4 ug. For healthy donor samples, the average read count was about 10 million for CD4+ cells and 11.0 million for CD8+ cells.

Genomic DNA was used as template for profiling of TCR beta VDJ combinations and CDR3 sequences. TCR repertoire sequencing was run on an Illumina HiSeq 2000. The authors' analysis ran thus. TRBV/TRBJ rearrangement plots, CDR3 size and DJ length profiles, and Simpson's diversity index were used to assess repertoires. The most abundant DNA sequence in the deep sequencing data was defined as the immunodominant clone. CDR3 amino acid sequences were checked for sharing between subjects and were compared against published repertoires and the VDJdb database. TCRdb reprocessed the public reads (quality trimming at Q25 with fastp, clone calling with MiXCR) and kept in-frame beta chains. Rows matching on CDR3 protein sequence are summarized as one entry with the most common DNA and genes. The V and J calls and clone size come from TCRdb's table, not from the authors' own analysis. Recorded for this sample are around 400,000 distinct CDR3 sequences; about two thirds of them occurred a single time. The ten most abundant clones make up approximately 3.8% of the sample.

The full study reports these points: Twenty-nine CD8+ CDR3 sequences were shared between patients and controls but appeared highly expressed in patients and within their immunodominant clones. No significant difference in CD8+ Simpson's diversity was found between patients and healthy controls (P=0.060).

In this study, sorted CD4+ and CD8+ T cells from the blood of healthy subjects and of severe aplastic anemia patients had their TCR repertoires deep-sequenced. Ficoll-Paque density gradient centrifugation was used to isolate peripheral blood mononuclear cells. Before DNA extraction, CD4+ and CD8+ T cells were sorted with FACS or magnetic beads. Taken from the germline V gene (reference sequence), the CDR1 and CDR2 loops are DFQATT and SNEGSKA. V loses 5 bases of germline sequence and J loses 5 bases, and the interval between the two ends is 9 bases. Counted from cysteine to phenylalanine, this CDR3 has 11 amino acids. The read is trimmed to its CDR3 DNA, 33 bases read in frame from base 1.

The chain is made from TRBV20-1 and TRBJ1-1; the D gene is not confidently resolved. Sequencing was carried out using sorted CD4+, CD8+, or CD8+CD57+ T cells (not recorded which) from PBMCs. The sequence was collected from a human donor in good health, serving as a control. Here is the DNA: TGCAGTGCTCAAGGGTTGACTGAAGCTTTCTTT. Translated, this is CSAQGLTEAFF.